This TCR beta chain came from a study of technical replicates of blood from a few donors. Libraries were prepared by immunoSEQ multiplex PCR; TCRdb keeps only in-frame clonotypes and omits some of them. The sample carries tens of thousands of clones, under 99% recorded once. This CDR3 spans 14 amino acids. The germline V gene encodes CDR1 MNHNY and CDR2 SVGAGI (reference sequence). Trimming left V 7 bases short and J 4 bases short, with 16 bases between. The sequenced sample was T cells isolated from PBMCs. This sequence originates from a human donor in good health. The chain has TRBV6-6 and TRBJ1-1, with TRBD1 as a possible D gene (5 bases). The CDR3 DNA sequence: TGTGCCAGCATCCCCTCCGGGGGGACCACTGAAGCTTTCTTT. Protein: CASIPSGGTTEAFF.